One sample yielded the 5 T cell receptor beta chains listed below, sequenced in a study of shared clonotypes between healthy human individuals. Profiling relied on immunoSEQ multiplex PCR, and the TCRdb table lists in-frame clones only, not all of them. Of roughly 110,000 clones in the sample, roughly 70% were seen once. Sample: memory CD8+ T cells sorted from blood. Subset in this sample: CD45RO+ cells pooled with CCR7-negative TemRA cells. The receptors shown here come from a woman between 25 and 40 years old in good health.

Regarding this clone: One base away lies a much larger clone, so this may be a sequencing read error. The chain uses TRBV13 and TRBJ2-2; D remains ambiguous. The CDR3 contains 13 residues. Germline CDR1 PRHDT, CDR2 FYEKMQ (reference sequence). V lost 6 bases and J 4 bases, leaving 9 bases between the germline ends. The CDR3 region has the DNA TGTGCCAGCAGTGACTCGGGCACCGGGGAGCTGTTTTTT. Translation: CASSDSGTGELFF.

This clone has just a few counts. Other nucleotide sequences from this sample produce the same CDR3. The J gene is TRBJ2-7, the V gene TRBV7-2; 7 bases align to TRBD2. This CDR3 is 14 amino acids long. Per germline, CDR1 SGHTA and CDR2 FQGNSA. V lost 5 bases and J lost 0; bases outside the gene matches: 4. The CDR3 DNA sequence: TGTGCCAGCAGCCCACAGCGGGACTCCTACGAGCAGTACTTC. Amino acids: CASSPQRDSYEQYF.

CDR3 DNA: TGTGCCAGCAGTTTCCGGACAGGGTCTAACTATGGCTACACCTTC. As protein: CASSFRTGSNYGYTF. The rearrangement joins TRBV6-6 to TRBJ1-2, with TRBD1 matching over 8 bases. V lost 4 bases, J lost 0 bases, and 4 bases stayed unmatched. The CDR3 covers 15 residues. From germline, CDR1 is MNHNY and CDR2 SVGAGI (reference sequence).

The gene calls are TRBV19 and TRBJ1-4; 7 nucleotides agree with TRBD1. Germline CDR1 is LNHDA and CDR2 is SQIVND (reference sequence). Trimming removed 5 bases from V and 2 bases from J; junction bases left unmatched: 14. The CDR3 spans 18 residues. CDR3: CASSGRTGLTKTNEKLFF. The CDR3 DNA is TGTGCCAGTAGTGGACGGACAGGTCTTACAAAGACTAATGAAAAACTGTTTTTT.

The CDR3 loop reads CASSLRAPWGTGELFF. The CDR3 nucleotides read TGCGCCAGCAGCTTAAGGGCCCCCTGGGGTACCGGGGAGCTGTTTTTT. This rearrangement joins TRBV5-1 to TRBJ2-2; D remains ambiguous. The ends were cut back, 2 bases at V and 5 bases at J, with 16 bases in the middle. This CDR3 spans 16 amino acids. Germline values: CDR1 SGHRS, CDR2 YFSETQ.